The entry below describes one T cell receptor (beta chain). Antigen specificity is unknown. This sample was included in a study of cytomegalovirus exposure and HLA in healthy donors. General study points: A few V segments could not be told apart, such as TRBV6-2 and TRBV6-3, and were left out.

Researchers ran the PCR with 60 Vbeta and 13 Jbeta primers. The protocol was immunoSEQ multiplex PCR, while the TCRdb copy is restricted to in-frame clones and leaves out a portion. The table shows some 120,000 clones, with 79% occurring only once. J was trimmed by 0 bases and V by 4 bases; bases with no gene match: 4. The CDR3 consists of 16 residues. Germline assignment: CDR1 SGDLS and CDR2 YYNGEE. The chain joins TRBV9 to TRBJ2-2; 9 bases line up with TRBD2. The source is a man aged 25 to 40 in good health and CMV-seropositive. The material sequenced was PBMCs. This CDR3 is CASSKGLAANTGELFF. The CDR3, as DNA: TGTGCCAGCAGCAAGGGACTAGCAGCGAACACCGGGGAGCTGTTTTTT.